This T cell receptor beta chain was identified in a study of T cell responses to AZD1222 COVID-19 vaccine. This clone has a handful of counts. Its antigen is not identified. Sequenced by immunoSEQ multiplex PCR; TCRdb stores in-frame clones only, minus some. The top ten hold 1.6% of the sample, which has roughly 170,000 clones, 90% to 95% seen once. Study-level points and caveats: Clonal diversity may have been underestimated in mostly white British donors.

This CDR3 contains 13 residues. Per germline, CDR1 KGHSH and CDR2 LQKENI. V gave up 4 bases and J gave up 1 base; unmatched junction bases: 0. Source: peripheral blood, taken 28 days after the second AZD1222 dose. The V and J genes are TRBV18 and TRBJ2-5, with 7 positions matching TRBD2. The receptor comes from an adult who received the AZD1222 COVID-19 vaccine. In DNA form, the CDR3 reads TGTGCCAGCTCACGGACTAGCCAAGAGACCCAGTACTTC. Its translation: CASSRTSQETQYF.